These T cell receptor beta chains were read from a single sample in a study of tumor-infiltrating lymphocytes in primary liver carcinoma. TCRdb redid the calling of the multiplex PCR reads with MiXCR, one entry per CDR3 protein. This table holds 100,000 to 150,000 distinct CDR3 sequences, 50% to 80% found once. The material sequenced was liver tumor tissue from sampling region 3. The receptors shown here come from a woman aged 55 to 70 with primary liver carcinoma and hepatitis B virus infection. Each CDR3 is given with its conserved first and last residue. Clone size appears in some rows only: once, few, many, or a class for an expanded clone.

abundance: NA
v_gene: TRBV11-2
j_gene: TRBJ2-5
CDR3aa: CASSGRGLQETRYF

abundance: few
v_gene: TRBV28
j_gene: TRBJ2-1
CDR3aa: CASSDRGQFF

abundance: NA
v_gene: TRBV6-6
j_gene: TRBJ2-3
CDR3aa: CASRYTRTDSDTQYF

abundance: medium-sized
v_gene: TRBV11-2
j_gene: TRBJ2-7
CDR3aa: CASTFGQGLFYEQYF

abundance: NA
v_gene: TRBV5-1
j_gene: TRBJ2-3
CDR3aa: CASSWSDTQYF

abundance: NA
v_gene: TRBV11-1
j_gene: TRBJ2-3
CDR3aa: CATSTGLAASSDTQYF

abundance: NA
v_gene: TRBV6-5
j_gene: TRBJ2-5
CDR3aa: CATSFGQGRQETQYF

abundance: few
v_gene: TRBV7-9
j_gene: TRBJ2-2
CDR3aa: CASSFENAGELFF

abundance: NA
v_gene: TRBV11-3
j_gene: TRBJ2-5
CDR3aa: CASSQTQQGGETQCF

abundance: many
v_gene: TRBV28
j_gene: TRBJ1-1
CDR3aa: CASSTPGPTEAFF

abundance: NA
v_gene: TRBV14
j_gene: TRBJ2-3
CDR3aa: CASSQAWRARDMQYF

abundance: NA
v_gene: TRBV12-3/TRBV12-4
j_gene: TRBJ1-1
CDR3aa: CVSSLAGTGRVDTEASF

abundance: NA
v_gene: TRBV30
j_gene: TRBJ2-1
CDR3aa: CARSQESEQSF

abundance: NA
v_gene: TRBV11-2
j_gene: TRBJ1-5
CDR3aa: CASSTGGRDDQPQHF

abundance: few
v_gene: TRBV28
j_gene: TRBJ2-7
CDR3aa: CASSLVLAGAHEQYF

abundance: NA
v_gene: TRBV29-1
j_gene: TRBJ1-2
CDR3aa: CSVDRGAVGAGSYTF

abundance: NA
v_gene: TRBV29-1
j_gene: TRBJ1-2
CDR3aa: CSVYYNYGYAF

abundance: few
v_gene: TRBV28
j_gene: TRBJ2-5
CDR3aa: CASSSSGATQYF

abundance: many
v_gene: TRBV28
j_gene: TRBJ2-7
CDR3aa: CANRNTPPRGEQYF

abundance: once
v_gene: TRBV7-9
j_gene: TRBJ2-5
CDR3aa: CVSSLWGEETQYF

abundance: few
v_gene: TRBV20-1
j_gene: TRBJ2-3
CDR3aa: CSARGWSGSADTQYF

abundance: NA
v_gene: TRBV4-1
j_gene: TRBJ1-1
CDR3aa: CTSSQDHRPLNTEAFF

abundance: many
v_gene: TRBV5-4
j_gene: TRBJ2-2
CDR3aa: CASSIGTSGNTGELFF

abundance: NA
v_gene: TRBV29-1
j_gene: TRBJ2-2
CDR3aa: CSVTGHSGGVLFF

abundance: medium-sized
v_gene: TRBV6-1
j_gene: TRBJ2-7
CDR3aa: CASSLTSATTEQYF

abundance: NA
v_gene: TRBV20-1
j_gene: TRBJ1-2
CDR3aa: CSARDPGTPGKGYTF

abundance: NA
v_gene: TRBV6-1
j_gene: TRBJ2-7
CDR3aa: CVSSHLVGGGYEQYF

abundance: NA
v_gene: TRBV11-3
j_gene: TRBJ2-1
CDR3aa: CASLGTSGKLEQFF

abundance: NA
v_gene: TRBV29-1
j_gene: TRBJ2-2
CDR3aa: CSVGASGSTGELFF

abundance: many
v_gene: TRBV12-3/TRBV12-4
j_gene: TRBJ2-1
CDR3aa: CASSSDKYNEQFF

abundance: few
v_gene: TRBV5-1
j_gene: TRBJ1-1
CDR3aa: CASSLGPLREAFF

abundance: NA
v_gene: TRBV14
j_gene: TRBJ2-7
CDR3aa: CVSSQEGSGSLKSRSYEQYF

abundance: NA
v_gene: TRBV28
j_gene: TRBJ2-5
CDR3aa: CASSRPGQGKEIQYF

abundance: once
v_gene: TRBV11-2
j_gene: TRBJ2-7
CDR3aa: CANIDQRAGDEQYF

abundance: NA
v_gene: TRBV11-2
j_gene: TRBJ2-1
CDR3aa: CASSLDGSSYNEELF

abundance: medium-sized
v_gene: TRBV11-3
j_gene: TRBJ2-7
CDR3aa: CASSLEGSGSYEQYF

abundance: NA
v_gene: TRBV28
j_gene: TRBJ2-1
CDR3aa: CASSPAWTANYNEQFF

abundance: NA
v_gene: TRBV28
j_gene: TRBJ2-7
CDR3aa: CASTIDGARDEQYF

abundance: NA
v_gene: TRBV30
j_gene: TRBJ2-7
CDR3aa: CAWSVSGTGQKQYF

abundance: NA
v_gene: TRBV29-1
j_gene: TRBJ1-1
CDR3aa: CSVAASSTEAFF

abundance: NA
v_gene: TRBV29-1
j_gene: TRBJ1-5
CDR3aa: CNVRTGDQPQHF

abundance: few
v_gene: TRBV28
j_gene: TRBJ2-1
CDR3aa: CASSLYTNYRGLEQFF

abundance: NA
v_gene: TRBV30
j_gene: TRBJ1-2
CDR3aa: CAWSVSQGVRIYGYAF

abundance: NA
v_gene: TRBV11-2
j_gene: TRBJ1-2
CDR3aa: CADSLDPSGKYGYTF

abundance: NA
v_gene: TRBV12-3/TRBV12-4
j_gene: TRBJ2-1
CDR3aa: CASKLTAAEGSYNEQFF

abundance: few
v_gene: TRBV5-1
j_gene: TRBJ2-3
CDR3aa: CASSLRLSTDTQYF

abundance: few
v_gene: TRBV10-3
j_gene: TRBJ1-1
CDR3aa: CAISARDNRNTEAFF

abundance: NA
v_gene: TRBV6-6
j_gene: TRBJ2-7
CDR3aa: CASSYGQGTYELYF

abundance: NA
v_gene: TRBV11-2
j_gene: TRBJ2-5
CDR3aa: CANSLGLRETQYF

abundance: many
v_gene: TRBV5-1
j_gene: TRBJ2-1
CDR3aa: CASSHIGTARREQFF